These T cell receptor beta chains were read from a single sample in a study of blood T cell repertoires in COVID-19. TCRdb keeps only in-frame clones here, not all; method: immunoSEQ multiplex PCR. This sample has just over 300,000 clones, with about nine tenths found just once. The sequenced material came from peripheral blood. The source of these receptors is a woman in her twenties or thirties with COVID-19, enrolled during active disease. Both conserved end residues are part of each CDR3. Each record gives: J gene, D gene, clone size, V gene, CDR3 protein, CDR3 DNA. D genes are given only for firm matches. Only some rows state a clone size, as once, few, many or a class for expanded clones.

TRBJ1-6 | . | . | TRBV6-1 | CASSETTGRSSYNSPLHF | TGTGCCAGCAGTGAGACGACAGGCAGAAGCTCCTATAATTCACCCCTCCACTTT
TRBJ1-6 | TRBD1 | . | TRBV28 | CASSSQGEGYSPLHF | TGTGCCAGCAGTTCACAGGGGGAAGGTTATTCACCCCTCCACTTT
TRBJ1-2 | TRBD1 | . | TRBV2 | CAGVGTAYGYTF | TGTGCCGGAGTGGGGACAGCCTATGGCTACACCTTC
TRBJ1-2 | TRBD1 | . | TRBV5-1 | CASSRDRGARGYTF | TGCGCCAGCAGCCGGGACAGGGGGGCGCGGGGCTACACCTTC
TRBJ2-7 | TRBD1 | . | TRBV28 | CASSSYGTGSYEQYF | TGTGCCAGCAGCTCCTATGGGACAGGGAGTTACGAGCAGTACTTC
TRBJ2-2 | . | . | TRBV5-1 | CASTWGLPGRTKSNTGELFF | TGCGCCAGCACCTGGGGGCTTCCGGGACGTACCAAATCGAACACCGGGGAGCTGTTTTTT
TRBJ1-1 | . | . | TRBV5-1 | CASSFGARGEAFF | TGCGCCAGCAGCTTTGGGGCACGTGGTGAAGCTTTCTTT
TRBJ2-5 | . | . | TRBV7-9 | CATRGFGETQYF | TGTGCTACAAGGGGGTTTGGAGAGACCCAGTACTTC
TRBJ1-1 | TRBD1 | . | TRBV29-1 | CSVAQGPLGAFF | TGCAGCGTTGCACAGGGGCCCCTTGGGGCTTTCTTT
TRBJ2-5 | . | . | TRBV5-4 | CASSHPGRVEETQYF | TGTGCCAGCAGCCACCCGGGCAGGGTCGAAGAGACCCAGTACTTC
TRBJ2-1 | . | . | TRBV27 | CASGSEGGPGLSYNEQFF | TGTGCCAGTGGCTCGGAGGGGGGGCCGGGACTCTCCTACAATGAGCAGTTCTTC
TRBJ2-7 | TRBD1 | . | TRBV11-2 | CASTSGTGFYEQYF | TGTGCCAGCACGTCCGGGACAGGATTTTACGAGCAGTACTTC
TRBJ1-5 | . | few | TRBV19 | CASSLGGRGGKPQHF | TGTGCCAGTAGCCTCGGGGGCAGGGGAGGGAAGCCCCAGCATTTT
TRBJ2-4 | TRBD1 | . | TRBV5-4 | CASSPSTGAGIQYF | TGTGCCAGCAGCCCTAGCACAGGGGCCGGCATTCAGTACTTC
TRBJ1-1 | TRBD1 | . | TRBV28 | CASSFFGTGGEAFF | TGTGCCAGCAGTTTCTTTGGGACAGGGGGCGAAGCTTTCTTT
TRBJ1-4 | . | few | TRBV7-9 | CASSLGPGEKLFF | TGTGCCAGCAGCTTAGGGCCTGGCGAAAAACTGTTTTTT
TRBJ2-3 | . | . | TRBV7-2 | CASSYYTSTDTQYF | TGTGCCAGCAGCTACTACACTAGCACAGATACGCAGTATTTT
TRBJ1-5 | . | . | TRBV19 | CASNRGNQPQHF | TGTGCCAGCAACCGAGGCAATCAGCCCCAGCATTTT
TRBJ2-1 | TRBD2 | . | TRBV19 | CASTTGGASYNEQFF | TGTGCCAGTACCACCGGGGGGGCCTCCTACAATGAGCAGTTCTTC
TRBJ1-5 | . | . | TRBV6-4 | CASSPDGDNQPQHF | TGTGCCAGCAGTCCCGACGGGGATAATCAGCCCCAGCATTTT
TRBJ1-6 | . | . | TRBV2 | CASSANSLNSPLHF | TGTGCCAGCAGTGCGAACAGTCTAAATTCACCCCTCCACTTT
TRBJ1-2 | . | . | TRBV19 | CASTGQGIPPNYGYTF | TGTGCCAGTACGGGTCAGGGAATCCCTCCTAACTATGGCTACACCTTC
TRBJ2-2 | TRBD2 | . | TRBV14 | CASSQMASGGAFAGELFF | TGTGCCAGCAGCCAAATGGCGAGCGGGGGGGCCTTTGCCGGGGAGCTGTTTTTT
TRBJ1-5 | . | . | TRBV7-2 | CASSFDGGQPQHF | TGTGCCAGCAGCTTCGACGGCGGGCAGCCCCAGCATTTT
TRBJ1-5 | . | . | TRBV19 | CATRGETALKNSNQPQHF | TGTGCCACGCGAGGTGAGACAGCGCTAAAAAATAGCAATCAGCCCCAGCATTTT
TRBJ2-5 | TRBD2 | . | TRBV2 | CASNGLAEETQYF | TGTGCCAGCAACGGACTAGCGGAAGAGACCCAGTACTTC
TRBJ1-3 | TRBD1 | . | TRBV11-2 | CASSIKTGGGSGNTIYF | TGTGCCAGCAGCATAAAGACAGGGGGCGGCTCTGGAAACACCATATATTTT
TRBJ1-1 | . | . | TRBV30 | CAWSPRDISVRAFF | TGTGCCTGGAGTCCCCGGGACATTTCGGTGAGAGCTTTCTTT
TRBJ1-4 | . | . | TRBV7-9 | CASSYGGDRRFF | TGTGCCAGCAGCTATGGAGGGGACCGCCGGTTTTTT
TRBJ2-7 | TRBD2 | once | TRBV6-5 | CASSYLTAGGSYEQYF | TGTGCCAGCAGTTACCTGACAGCGGGGGGCTCCTACGAGCAGTACTTC
TRBJ2-5 | . | . | TRBV7-8 | CASSPRETQYF | TGTGCCAGCAGCCCCAGAGAGACCCAGTACTTC
TRBJ1-1 | . | . | TRBV27 | CASSFFSGDPEAFF | TGTGCCAGCAGTTTCTTTTCGGGGGACCCTGAAGCTTTCTTT
TRBJ2-2 | . | . | TRBV5-1 | CASSAGGTGIYTGELFF | TGCGCCAGCAGCGCCGGCGGGACCGGGATTTACACCGGGGAGCTGTTTTTT
TRBJ2-3 | TRBD2 | . | TRBV18 | CASSPGTSGGAADTQYF | TGTGCCAGCTCACCCGGGACTAGCGGGGGGGCCGCAGATACGCAGTATTTT
TRBJ2-3 | . | . | TRBV29-1 | CSVAPGLSTDTQYF | TGCAGCGTGGCCCCAGGGCTTAGCACAGATACGCAGTATTTT
TRBJ2-1 | TRBD2 | . | TRBV3-1/TRBV3-2 | CASSPQRGGPGEQFF | TGTGCCAGCAGCCCCCAGCGGGGGGGCCCGGGTGAGCAGTTCTTC
TRBJ1-2 | TRBD1 | . | TRBV18 | CASSPGQGAFYGYTF | TGTGCCAGCTCACCAGGCCAGGGGGCTTTCTATGGCTACACCTTC
TRBJ2-1 | . | . | TRBV19 | CASIPSGSYNEQFF | TGTGCCAGTATACCGAGCGGCTCCTACAATGAGCAGTTCTTC
TRBJ1-2 | . | . | TRBV6-4 | CPSSPGSNYGYTF | TGCCCCTCCAGTCCCGGGTCTAACTATGGCTACACCTTC
TRBJ1-1 | . | . | TRBV27 | CASSLSGGLWNTEAFF | TGTGCCAGCAGTTTAAGCGGGGGGCTTTGGAACACTGAAGCTTTCTTT
TRBJ2-1 | TRBD1 | . | TRBV5-5 | CASSFLGAGGLYNEQFF | TGTGCCAGCAGCTTCCTGGGGGCAGGGGGCCTCTACAATGAGCAGTTCTTC
TRBJ1-6 | . | . | TRBV28 | CASSFPEYSPLHF | TGTGCCAGCAGTTTTCCGGAGTACTCACCCCTCCACTTT
TRBJ2-3 | TRBD2 | . | TRBV30 | CAWSGTSGRTDTQYF | TGTGCCTGGAGTGGGACTAGCGGGCGCACAGATACGCAGTATTTT
TRBJ1-1 | . | . | TRBV11-3 | CASSPRGGTEAFF | TGTGCCAGCAGCCCCCGCGGTGGCACTGAAGCTTTCTTT
TRBJ1-1 | TRBD1 | many | TRBV4-2 | CASSQDIGTGANTEAFF | TGTGCCAGCAGCCAAGATATCGGGACAGGGGCGAACACTGAAGCTTTCTTT
TRBJ2-1 | . | few | TRBV14 | CASSQGNQISYNEQFF | TGTGCCAGCAGCCAAGGAAACCAGATCTCCTACAATGAGCAGTTCTTC
TRBJ2-5 | TRBD2 | . | TRBV14 | CASSLGLAGTETQYF | TGTGCCAGCAGCCTAGGACTAGCGGGGACAGAGACCCAGTACTTC
TRBJ2-5 | TRBD1 | . | TRBV5-4 | CASSGDRGLGTQYF | TGTGCCAGCAGCGGGGACAGGGGGCTTGGGACCCAGTACTTC
TRBJ1-2 | . | . | TRBV27 | CASRRQVGGDSLYGYTF | TGTGCCAGCAGACGACAGGTAGGGGGGGACTCCCTCTATGGCTACACCTTC
TRBJ2-1 | TRBD1 | . | TRBV27 | CASSLGTGNNEQFF | TGTGCCAGCAGTTTGGGGACAGGGAACAATGAGCAGTTCTTC
TRBJ2-1 | TRBD2 | . | TRBV18 | CASSSLSGGVNNEQFF | TGTGCCAGCTCAAGCCTTAGCGGGGGTGTCAACAATGAGCAGTTCTTC
TRBJ1-4 | TRBD1 | . | TRBV4-2 | CASSRALPNRGKDEKLFF | TGTGCCAGCAGCCGAGCACTACCCAACAGGGGTAAGGATGAAAAACTGTTTTTT